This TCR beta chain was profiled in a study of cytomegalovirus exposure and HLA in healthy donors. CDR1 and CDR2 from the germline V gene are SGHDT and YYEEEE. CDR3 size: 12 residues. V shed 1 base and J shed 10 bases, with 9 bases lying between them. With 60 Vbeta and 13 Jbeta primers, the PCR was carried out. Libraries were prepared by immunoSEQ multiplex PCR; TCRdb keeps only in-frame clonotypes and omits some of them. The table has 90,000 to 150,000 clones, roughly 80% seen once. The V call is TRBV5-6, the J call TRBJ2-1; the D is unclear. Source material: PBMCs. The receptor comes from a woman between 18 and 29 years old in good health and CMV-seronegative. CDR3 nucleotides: TGTGCCAGCAGCTTGATGACTCACGAGCAGTTCTTC. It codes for CASSLMTHEQFF.